The next 25 T cell receptor beta chains were all read from a single sample in a study of relationships among human T cell subsets. Semiquantitative ARM-PCR amplified T cell receptor alpha and beta CDR3 regions from mRNA. Tagged nested gene-specific primers were used first, then communal superprimers amplified exponentially. TCRdb itself ran the multiplex PCR reads through MiXCR, one entry per CDR3 protein. The sample lists over 10,000 distinct CDR3 sequences, around 64% occurring once. Th1 cells were collected as flow-through following bead selections for CD25, CD56 and CD294. Sequencing was performed on CD4+ Th1 cells sorted from blood. The receptor source for this set is a man aged 35 to 55 in good health.

This clonotype was recorded a few times. The chain carries TRBV15 and TRBJ2-7, with 8 nucleotides matching TRBD1. There are 15 residues in the CDR3. Germline V gives CDR1 LNHNV, CDR2 YYDKDF (reference sequence). Trimming removed 2 bases from V and 3 bases from J; junction bases left unmatched: 6. The CDR3 DNA reads TGTGCCACCAGCAGAAGTACAGGGGGAAACTACGAGCAGTACTTC. Translation gives CATSRSTGGNYEQYF.

With regard to this clonotype: A much larger clone is a single base away; this may be a read error. Here the CDR3 DNA reads TGTGCCGGCAGAGCCTTCGGAGAGGCTGGGGCCAACGTCCTGACTTTC. Its protein is CAGRAFGEAGANVLTF. The V call is TRBV28, the J call TRBJ2-6; D uncertain. The CDR3 runs to 16 residues. Per the germline V gene, CDR1 is MDHEN and CDR2 is SYDVKM. The whole variable domain, remainder taken from reference TRBV28 and TRBJ2-6, is DVKVTQSSRYLVKRTGEKVFLECVQDMDHENMFWYRQDPGLGLRLIYFSYDVKMKEKGDIPEGYSVSREKKERFSLILESASTNQTSMYLCAGRAFGEAGANVLTFGAGSRLTVL.

This clonotype was found once. CDR3: CASSRRPKAGDGTDTQYF. The CDR3 DNA is TGTGCCAGCAGTAGACGTCCTAAGGCGGGGGACGGAACAGATACGCAGTATTTT. This chain links TRBV6-1 with TRBJ2-3; TRBD2 agrees at 7 bases. V lost 5 bases to trimming and J lost 3 bases; unmatched junction nucleotides: 17. Germline V gives CDR1 MNHNS, CDR2 SASEGT. CDR3 length: 18 amino acids.

The chain couples TRBV19 to TRBJ1-1; D is undetermined. Trimming shortened V by 7 bases and J by 4 bases, and 13 bases separated the two germline ends. The V gene's germline CDR1 is LNHDA and CDR2 SQIVND (reference sequence). CDR3 size: 13 residues. CDR3 protein: CASTKRGITEAFF. In DNA, the CDR3 is TGTGCCAGTACCAAACGGGGTATCACTGAAGCTTTCTTT.

The J gene is TRBJ2-5, the V gene TRBV19; D gene ambiguous. In germline, CDR1 is LNHDA, CDR2 SQIVND (reference sequence). Trimming stripped 6 bases from V and 4 bases from J, with 9 bases between. The CDR3 consists of 12 residues. This CDR3 reads CASRQSGETQYF. CDR3 nucleotide sequence: TGTGCCAGTAGACAAAGTGGAGAGACCCAGTACTTC.

The chain carries TRBV7-9 and TRBJ1-2, with 7 bases lining up with TRBD1. V trimming: 3 bases; J trimming: 8 bases; junction bases outside the gene matches: 9. The germline gives CDR1 SEHNR, CDR2 FQNEAQ (reference sequence). CDR3 size: 14 residues. The CDR3 coding sequence is TGTGCCAGCAGCTTTATTGCCCGGACAGGCGGCTACACCTTC. Translating gives CASSFIARTGGYTF.

Comments on this clonotype: A junction boundary mismatches the germline segment, possibly from a read error. The rearrangement joins TRBV7-7 to TRBJ2-5; no definite D call. The CDR3 has 14 residues. In germline, CDR1 is SSHAT, CDR2 FNYEAQ (reference sequence). Written as DNA, the CDR3 is TGTGCTAGCAGCTTAGTGGCTAGTGGAGAGACCCAGTACTTC. This codes for CASSLVASGETQYF. Full variable domain (missing parts from reference TRBV7-7 and TRBJ2-5): GAGVSQSPRYKVTKRGQDVTLRCDPISSHATLYWYQQALGQGPEFLTYFNYEAQPDKSGLPSDRFSAERPEGSISTLTIQRTEQRDSAMYRCASSLVASGETQYFGPGTRLLVL.

The chain carries TRBV7-9 and TRBJ2-5; 10 positions match TRBD1. The CDR3 runs to 15 residues. The germline V gene has CDR1 SEHNR and CDR2 FQNEAQ (reference sequence). Losses at the gene ends were 5 bases for V and 3 bases for J; bases not matched to a gene: 6. The CDR3 coding sequence is TGTGCCAGCAGCCCGGACAGGGGGAGGGAAGAGACCCAGTACTTC. Its translation is CASSPDRGREETQYF.

This clonotype was picked up one time. The chain combines TRBV6-8 with TRBJ2-6; the D is unclear. The germline V gene has CDR1 MNHGY and CDR2 SAAAGT. The germline V and J ends were trimmed by 0 bases and 1 base, with 4 bases remaining between them. The CDR3 extends over 15 amino acids. CDR3 loop: CASSYSGSGANVLTF. In DNA form, the CDR3 reads TGTGCCAGCAGTTACTCGGGATCTGGGGCCAACGTCCTGACTTTC.

The chain has TRBV27 and TRBJ1-5, with D possibly matching TRBD1 (6 bases). The germline V and J ends were trimmed by 5 bases and 6 bases, with 20 bases remaining between them. Germline-derived CDR1 and CDR2 are MNHEY and SMNVEV (reference sequence). This CDR3 is 16 amino acids long. The CDR3 sequence is CASSHGMGGAGQPQHF. In DNA form, the CDR3 reads TGTGCCAGCAGTCATGGTATGGGGGGCGCGGGTCAGCCCCAGCATTTT.

This sequence joins TRBV27 and TRBJ1-2, with TRBD1 as a possible D gene (6 bases). V lost 3 bases and J 5 bases, leaving 13 bases between the germline ends. The CDR3 is 14 residues long. The germline V gene has CDR1 MNHEY and CDR2 SMNVEV (reference sequence). The CDR3 here is CASSLIGGKYGYTF. CDR3 DNA: TGTGCCAGCAGTTTGATAGGGGGGAAGTATGGCTACACCTTC.

The chain uses TRBV11-2 and TRBJ2-7; TRBD2 matches at 12 bases. From germline, CDR1 is SGHAT and CDR2 FQNNGV. The CDR3 contains 15 residues. V shed 6 bases, J shed 3 bases, and the junction held 6 bases outside the gene matches. The CDR3 protein is CASRITTSGSYEQYF. CDR3 nucleotide sequence: TGTGCCAGCAGAATTACGACTAGCGGGAGCTACGAGCAGTACTTC.

The rearrangement joins TRBV28 to TRBJ2-1; D may match TRBD1 or TRBD2 (6 bases each). CDR1 and CDR2 (germline): MDHEN, SYDVKM. The ends were cut back, 3 bases at V and 2 bases at J, with 11 bases in the middle. The CDR3 contains 15 residues. The CDR3 sequence is CASSFGGQAYNEQFF. The CDR3 bases are TGTGCCAGCAGTTTTGGGGGGCAGGCCTACAATGAGCAGTTCTTC. The full variable domain, with the rest looked up from reference TRBV28 and TRBJ2-1, is DVKVTQSSRYLVKRTGEKVFLECVQDMDHENMFWYRQDPGLGLRLIYFSYDVKMKEKGDIPEGYSVSREKKERFSLILESASTNQTSMYLCASSFGGQAYNEQFFGPGTRLTVL.

This chain joins TRBV7-9 and TRBJ2-3; the D is unclear. Trimming took off 5 bases at V and 0 bases at J, with 3 bases between the two ends. This CDR3 comprises 12 residues. In germline, CDR1 is SEHNR, CDR2 FQNEAQ (reference sequence). The CDR3 DNA reads TGTGCCAGCAGCCGCAGCACAGATACGCAGTATTTT. Translating gives CASSRSTDTQYF. Using reference TRBV7-9 and TRBJ2-3 for the parts outside the CDR3, the full variable domain is DTGVSQNPRHKITKRGQNVTFRCDPISEHNRLYWYRQTLGQGPEFLTYFQNEAQLEKSRLLSDRFSAERPKGSFSTLEIQRTEQGDSAMYLCASSRSTDTQYFGPGTRLTVL.

This rearrangement joins TRBV11-2 to TRBJ2-4; 10 bases agree with TRBD2. After removal of 4 bases from V and 0 bases from J, the junction contained 6 bases not matched to a gene. The CDR3 has 17 amino acids. Germline values: CDR1 SGHAT, CDR2 FQNNGV. The CDR3 region has the DNA TGTGCCAGCAGCTCCAAAGCGGGAGGGCTAGCCAAAAACATTCAGTACTTC. Its translation is CASSSKAGGLAKNIQYF.

In nucleotides, the CDR3 is TGTGCCAGCAGTGGTCCTTGGCCAACTATTCAGTACTTC. Translating gives CASSGPWPTIQYF. V and J are TRBV28 and TRBJ2-4, with unresolved D. CDR3 length: 13 residues. Trimming stripped 5 bases from V and 10 bases from J, with 15 bases between. Germline V gene lookup returns CDR1 MDHEN and CDR2 SYDVKM.

This clonotype was observed a few times. This rearrangement joins TRBV12-3 or TRBV12-4 to TRBJ2-1; D not certain. Trimming shortened V by 5 bases and J by 6 bases, and 8 bases separated the two germline ends. The CDR3 extends over 12 amino acids. The DNA of the CDR3 is TGTGCCAGCAGTGCAAGGGTCAATGAGCAGTTCTTC. It is translated as CASSARVNEQFF.

In regard to this clonotype: Mismatch with germline at one junction end may stem from a read error. V usage is TRBV10-1 and J usage is TRBJ2-1; D call uncertain. The germline CDR1 and CDR2 sequences are WNHNN and SYGVQD (reference sequence). This CDR3 comprises 13 residues. Here the CDR3 DNA reads TGCGCCACCAGTCCTTCTCTGGGCAATGAGCAGTTCTTC. Protein sequence: CATSPSLGNEQFF.

The chain couples TRBV12-3 or TRBV12-4 to TRBJ1-1; D is perhaps TRBD1 (5 bases). V was clipped by 6 bases and J by 0 bases, with 17 bases between them. The CDR3 loop spans 16 amino acids. The CDR3 coding sequence is TGTGCCAGCAGAAACACAGGTTACCCCATGAACACTGAAGCTTTCTTT. Translated, it gives CASRNTGYPMNTEAFF.

The rearrangement uses TRBV28 and TRBJ2-1; 10 nucleotides line up with TRBD2. The CDR3 sequence is 19 residues long. Unmatched junction bases numbered 13, after V lost 5 bases and J lost 0 bases. CDR1 is MDHEN, CDR2 SYDVKM, per germline. The CDR3 coding sequence is TGTGCCAGCAGTCTATTAGGTGGGACTAGCGACAGCTCCTACAATGAGCAGTTCTTC. Encoded protein: CASSLLGGTSDSSYNEQFF.

This clonotype was picked up a small number of times. A junction boundary mismatches the germline segment, possibly from a read error. The chain has TRBV5-5 and TRBJ2-6; TRBD1 might be the D (5 bases). The CDR3 spans 15 residues. CDR1 and CDR2 (germline): SGHKS, YYEKEE (reference sequence). Here the CDR3 DNA reads TGTGCCAGCAGCTTGGTTCAGGAAGGGGCCGACGTCCTGACTTTC. The encoded protein is CASSLVQEGADVLTF.

The sample holds a few counts of this clonotype. This CDR3 is CASSFPRTGGRETQYF. The CDR3 DNA follows: TGTGCCAGCAGTTTCCCAAGGACAGGGGGCCGGGAGACCCAGTACTTC. V and J are TRBV28 and TRBJ2-5, with 11 bases fitting TRBD1. Germline trimming cut 3 bases from V and 5 bases from J; bases unmatched to any gene: 8. The CDR3 contains 16 residues. Germline CDR1 and CDR2: MDHEN and SYDVKM. The full variable domain, its missing parts supplied by reference TRBV28 and TRBJ2-5, is DVKVTQSSRYLVKRTGEKVFLECVQDMDHENMFWYRQDPGLGLRLIYFSYDVKMKEKGDIPEGYSVSREKKERFSLILESASTNQTSMYLCASSFPRTGGRETQYFGPGTRLLVL.

The rearrangement joins TRBV28 to TRBJ1-4; D unresolved. Germline V gene data show CDR1 as MDHEN and CDR2 as SYDVKM. V dropped 10 bases and J dropped 4 bases, with 16 bases sitting between them. The CDR3 has 14 residues. This chain's CDR3 is CANPWVRFNEKLFF. DNA for the CDR3: TGTGCCAACCCTTGGGTTAGGTTTAATGAAAAACTGTTTTTT.

The rearrangement uses TRBV19 and TRBJ2-1; D remains ambiguous. Between the trimmed V and J ends, which lost 4 bases and 4 bases, there was a span of 20 bases. This CDR3 has 17 amino acids. Germline loops: CDR1 LNHDA, CDR2 SQIVND (reference sequence). The CDR3 reads CASSTSTRIGRYNEQFF. CDR3 DNA: TGTGCCAGTAGTACTAGTACCCGGATAGGAAGGTACAATGAGCAGTTCTTC.

V is TRBV11-3 and J is TRBJ2-1; D gene uncertain. The CDR3 sequence is 14 residues long. V was clipped by 9 bases and J by 0 bases, with 12 bases between them. Per the germline V gene, CDR1 is SGHNT and CDR2 is YENEEA. CDR3 protein: CARKLRSSYNEQFF. For the CDR3, the DNA is TGTGCCAGAAAATTGCGCAGCTCCTACAATGAGCAGTTCTTC.